A selection of T cell receptor beta chains follows, all from one sample in a study of blood T cell repertoires in COVID-19. Here immunoSEQ multiplex PCR was the method, and the copy in TCRdb shows in-frame clones only, minus some. The sample has some 200,000 clones, about 93% seen once. The sample was peripheral blood. The receptors stem from a man aged 25-45 years with COVID-19, enrolled during active disease. The CDR3 runs from the conserved cysteine through the conserved F or W. A D gene is named only where the DNA matches it firmly. Clone size is shown for a subset of rows, as once, few, many or a class of expanded clone.

abundance	j_gene	v_gene	d_gene	CDR3nt	CDR3aa
NA	TRBJ2-3	TRBV9	NA	TGTGCCAGCAGCGTAGCCGGGACAAAGGCAGATACGCAGTATTTT	CASSVAGTKADTQYF
NA	TRBJ2-6	TRBV6-1	TRBD1	TGTGCCAGCAGTGAACCGGGACAGTCCCACTCTGGGGCCAACGTCCTGACTTTC	CASSEPGQSHSGANVLTF
NA	TRBJ1-1	TRBV5-1	NA	TGCGCCAGCAGCTTGGCAGGGGAGACTGAAGCTTTCTTT	CASSLAGETEAFF
NA	TRBJ2-5	TRBV30	TRBD1	TGTGCCTGGAGTCCCCTCGGGACAGGTACCCAAGAGACCCAGTACTTC	CAWSPLGTGTQETQYF
NA	TRBJ2-1	TRBV5-1	TRBD2	TGCGCCAGCAGCCCCCCGGCCAGTAGCGGGGGGCGGAATGAGCAGTTCTTC	CASSPPASSGGRNEQFF
NA	TRBJ2-7	TRBV6-6	NA	TGTGCCAGCAGCCCCGGCAGGGCCTACGAGCAGTACTTC	CASSPGRAYEQYF
NA	TRBJ2-1	TRBV14	NA	TGTGCCAGCAGCCCTTTCCGGGTCGCCAATGAGCAGTTCTTC	CASSPFRVANEQFF
NA	TRBJ1-1	TRBV9	NA	TGTGCCAGCAGCGTTCAAGGGAGCGGCACTGAAGCTTTCTTT	CASSVQGSGTEAFF
once	TRBJ1-2	TRBV19	NA	TGTGCCAGTAAAGTCACAGGGATTATGGATGGCTACACCTTC	CASKVTGIMDGYTF
NA	TRBJ2-1	TRBV10-1	TRBD2	TGCGCCAGCAGTGGGACTAGCGGGGGCAATGAGCAGTTCTTC	CASSGTSGGNEQFF
NA	TRBJ1-2	TRBV27	TRBD1	TGTGCCAGCAGTTTCTTCCCGACAGGGAACTATGGCTACACCTTC	CASSFFPTGNYGYTF
NA	TRBJ2-2	TRBV2	NA	TGTGCCAGCACGAGGGAAGGCCCCGGGGAGCTGTTTTTT	CASTREGPGELFF
NA	TRBJ1-1	TRBV3-1/TRBV3-2	TRBD1	TGTGCCAGCAGCCCTCAGGGGGCCGACACTGAAGCTTTCTTT	CASSPQGADTEAFF
NA	TRBJ1-3	TRBV7-7	NA	TGTGCCAGCAGCTTAGCAGGGGCTGGAAACACCATATATTTT	CASSLAGAGNTIYF
NA	TRBJ2-5	TRBV11-2	NA	TGTGCCAGCAGTTACTATGGGCCTCGGGAGGAGACCCAGTACTTC	CASSYYGPREETQYF
NA	TRBJ2-2	TRBV30	TRBD2	TGTGCCTGGAGGGTGACTAGCGGGGGGGTCGGGGAGCTGTTTTTT	CAWRVTSGGVGELFF
NA	TRBJ1-2	TRBV27	TRBD1	TGTGCCAGCAGTCCACCAGGGGGCCAGGGCTACACCTTC	CASSPPGGQGYTF
NA	TRBJ1-2	TRBV27	NA	TGTGCCAGCAGTTTTGGACAGAACTATGGCTACACCTTC	CASSFGQNYGYTF
NA	TRBJ1-4	TRBV6-5	NA	TGTGCCAGCATCGACAGTTTGAATGAAAAACTGTTTTTT	CASIDSLNEKLFF
once	TRBJ2-7	TRBV6-6	NA	TGTGCCAGCAGTCCCTCCTGGCAGGGGTCCTACGAGCAGTACTTC	CASSPSWQGSYEQYF
NA	TRBJ2-5	TRBV6-6	TRBD1	TGTGCCAGCAGTCTAGGGTCCGGGACAGGGTACCAAGAGACCCAGTACTTC	CASSLGSGTGYQETQYF
NA	TRBJ2-7	TRBV5-4	TRBD2	TGTGCCAGCAGCCCACCCCGGGGGGCTAGCGGGGGTTCGTACGAGCAGTACTTC	CASSPPRGASGGSYEQYF
NA	TRBJ1-1	TRBV11-2	NA	TGTGCCAGCAGCTCTACAGTGAACACTGAAGCTTTCTTT	CASSSTVNTEAFF
NA	TRBJ2-7	TRBV9	NA	TGTGCCAGCAGCACGAGGCCCCGGGACGAGCAGTACTTC	CASSTRPRDEQYF
NA	TRBJ2-5	TRBV4-1	TRBD2	TGCGCCAGCAGCCCCCCGGAATCTAGCGGGGGACAAGAGACCCAGTACTTC	CASSPPESSGGQETQYF
NA	TRBJ2-7	TRBV6-5	NA	TGTGCCAGCAGCCCACGCGGGGGCGGACTCCACGAGCAGTACTTC	CASSPRGGGLHEQYF
once	TRBJ1-2	TRBV5-1	NA	TGCGCCAGCAGCTTGGGGGCCGGCGAGGGCTACACCTTC	CASSLGAGEGYTF
NA	TRBJ1-5	TRBV28	NA	TGTGCCAGCAAATCAGGGTCTCAGCCCCAGCATTTT	CASKSGSQPQHF
NA	TRBJ2-1	TRBV6-5	TRBD2	TGTGCCAGCAGTCTTAGCGGGGGGTTCTATGAGCAGTTCTTC	CASSLSGGFYEQFF
NA	TRBJ1-6	TRBV19	NA	TGTGCCACCAACTTAGTCCAGGGGAATTCACCCCTCCACTTT	CATNLVQGNSPLHF
NA	TRBJ2-3	TRBV10-2	TRBD1	TGCGCCAGCAGGTCGGACAGGGGAGTGGTAGATACGCAGTATTTT	CASRSDRGVVDTQYF
NA	TRBJ2-3	TRBV29-1	NA	TGCAGCGTTGATGGGCAGTTCACAGATACGCAGTATTTT	CSVDGQFTDTQYF
once	TRBJ2-7	TRBV19	NA	TGTGCCAGCCTAAACCCCCCTAGACAGTCCTACGAGGTGGGGCAGTACTTC	CASLNPPRQSYEVGQYF
NA	TRBJ2-1	TRBV29-1	NA	TGCAGCGTTGAGAGGCAGGGCAATGAGCAGTTCTTC	CSVERQGNEQFF
NA	TRBJ2-3	TRBV5-1	TRBD2	TGCGCCAGCAGCTTCTCGATACCTATAGCGGGGTATGGCACAGATACGCAGTATTTT	CASSFSIPIAGYGTDTQYF
NA	TRBJ2-7	TRBV6-5	TRBD1	TGTGCCAGCAGTTACGGGGACAGTGGAGTCTACGAGCAGTACTTC	CASSYGDSGVYEQYF
NA	TRBJ2-2	TRBV7-3	NA	TGTGCCAGCAGCTTCAGTACCGGGGAGCTGTTTTTT	CASSFSTGELFF
NA	TRBJ1-2	TRBV30	NA	TGTGCCTGGAGTGCCCTGCCGGACAGTAGCTACACCTTC	CAWSALPDSSYTF
once	TRBJ1-6	TRBV18	NA	TGTGCCAGCGCAAATAGCCCTGATTCACCCCTCCACTTT	CASANSPDSPLHF
NA	TRBJ2-1	TRBV6-5	TRBD1	TGTGCCAGCAGTTCGGGACAGACCTACAATGAGCAGTTCTTC	CASSSGQTYNEQFF
NA	TRBJ1-5	TRBV12-5	TRBD1	TGTGCTAGTGGTTTGGAGGCAGGGGGTCATCAGCCCCAGCATTTT	CASGLEAGGHQPQHF
NA	TRBJ1-1	TRBV29-1	NA	TGCAGCATCTCTGGGAGGGGAGGAACTGAAGCTTTCTTT	CSISGRGGTEAFF
NA	TRBJ1-2	TRBV7-9	NA	TGTGCCAGCAGCTCCCTGGGAGGGGGTGACTATGGCTACACCTTC	CASSSLGGGDYGYTF
NA	TRBJ2-7	TRBV30	NA	TGTGCCTGGAGTGTAGGGGGCTACGAGCAGTACTTC	CAWSVGGYEQYF
once	TRBJ1-5	TRBV4-1	NA	TGCGCCAGCAGCCAGTACAGGGATAGCAATCAGCCCCAGCATTTT	CASSQYRDSNQPQHF